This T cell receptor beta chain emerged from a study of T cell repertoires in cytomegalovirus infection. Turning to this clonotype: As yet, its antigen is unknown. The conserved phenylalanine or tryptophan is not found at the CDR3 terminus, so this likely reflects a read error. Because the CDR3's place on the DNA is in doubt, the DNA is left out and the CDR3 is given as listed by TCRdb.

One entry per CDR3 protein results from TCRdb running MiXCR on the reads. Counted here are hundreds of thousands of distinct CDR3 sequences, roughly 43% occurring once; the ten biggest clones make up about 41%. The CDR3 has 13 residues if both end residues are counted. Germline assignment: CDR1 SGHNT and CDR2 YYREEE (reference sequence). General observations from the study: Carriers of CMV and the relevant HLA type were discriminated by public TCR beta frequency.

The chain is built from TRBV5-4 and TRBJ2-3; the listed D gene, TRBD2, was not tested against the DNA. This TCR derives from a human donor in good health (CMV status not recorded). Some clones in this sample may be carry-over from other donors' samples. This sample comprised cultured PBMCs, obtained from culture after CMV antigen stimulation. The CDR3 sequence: CASSSNLGTTPLT.